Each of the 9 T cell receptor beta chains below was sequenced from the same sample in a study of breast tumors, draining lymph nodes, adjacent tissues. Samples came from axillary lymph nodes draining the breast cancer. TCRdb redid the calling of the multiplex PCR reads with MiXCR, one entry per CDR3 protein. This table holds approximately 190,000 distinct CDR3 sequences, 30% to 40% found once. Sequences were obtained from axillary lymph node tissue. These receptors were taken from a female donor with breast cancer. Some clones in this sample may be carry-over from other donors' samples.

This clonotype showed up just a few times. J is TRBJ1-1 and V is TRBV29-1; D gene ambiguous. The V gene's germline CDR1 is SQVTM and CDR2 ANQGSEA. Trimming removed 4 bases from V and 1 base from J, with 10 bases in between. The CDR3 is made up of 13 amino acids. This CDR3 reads CSVAPLRNTEAFF. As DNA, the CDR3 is TGCAGCGTTGCCCCCCTCCGGAACACTGAAGCTTTCTTT.

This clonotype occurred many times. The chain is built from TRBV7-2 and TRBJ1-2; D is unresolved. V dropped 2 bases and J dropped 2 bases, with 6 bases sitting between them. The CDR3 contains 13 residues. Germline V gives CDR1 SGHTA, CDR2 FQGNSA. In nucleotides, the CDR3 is TGTGCCAGCAGCTTAAGGGCGAACTATGGCTACACCTTC. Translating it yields CASSLRANYGYTF.

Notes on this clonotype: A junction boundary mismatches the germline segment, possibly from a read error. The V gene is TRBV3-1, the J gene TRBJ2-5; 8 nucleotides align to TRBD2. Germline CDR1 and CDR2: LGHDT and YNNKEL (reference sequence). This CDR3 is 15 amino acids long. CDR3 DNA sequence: TGTGCCAGCAGCCCCTTCCCCCGGGAGGGAGAGGCCCAGTACTTC. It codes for CASSPFPREGEAQYF.

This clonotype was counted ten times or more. In DNA, the CDR3 is TGTGCCATCAGTGTTACAGGGGGGAGTTATGGCTACACCTTC. Protein product: CAISVTGGSYGYTF. This rearrangement joins TRBV10-3 to TRBJ1-2; 8 bases align to TRBD1. Germline lookup yields CDR1 ENHRY and CDR2 SYGVKD. With 4 bases clipped from V and 5 bases from J, the junction kept 6 bases outside the gene matches. The CDR3 runs to 14 residues.

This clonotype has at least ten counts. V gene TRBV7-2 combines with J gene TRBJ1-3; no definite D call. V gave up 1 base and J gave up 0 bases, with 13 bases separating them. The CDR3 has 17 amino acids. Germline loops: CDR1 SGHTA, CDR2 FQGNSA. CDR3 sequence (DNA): TGTGCCAGCAGCTTAGGGTTCGGCGGAGACTCTGGAAACACCATATATTTT. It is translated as CASSLGFGGDSGNTIYF.

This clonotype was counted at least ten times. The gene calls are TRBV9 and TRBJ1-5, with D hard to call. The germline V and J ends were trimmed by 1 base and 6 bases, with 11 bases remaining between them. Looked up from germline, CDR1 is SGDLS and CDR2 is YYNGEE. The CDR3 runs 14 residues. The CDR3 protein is CASSVMPSGQPQHF. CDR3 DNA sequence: TGTGCCAGCAGCGTAATGCCTTCGGGTCAGCCCCAGCATTTT.

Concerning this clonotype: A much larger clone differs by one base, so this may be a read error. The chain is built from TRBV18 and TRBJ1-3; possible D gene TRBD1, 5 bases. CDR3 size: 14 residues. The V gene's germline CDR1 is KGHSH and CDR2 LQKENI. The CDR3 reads CVSSPRGDGNTIYF. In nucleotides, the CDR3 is TGTGTCAGCTCACCACGAGGGGACGGAAACACCATATATTTT.

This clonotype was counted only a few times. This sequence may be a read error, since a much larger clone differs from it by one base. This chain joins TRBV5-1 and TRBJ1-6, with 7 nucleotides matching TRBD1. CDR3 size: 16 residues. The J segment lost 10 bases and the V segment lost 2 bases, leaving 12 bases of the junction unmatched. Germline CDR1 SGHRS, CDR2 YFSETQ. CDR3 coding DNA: TGCGCCAGCAGCTTCCGGACGGGACAGAGCTCCTCACCCCTCCACTTT. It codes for CASSFRTGQSSSPLHF.

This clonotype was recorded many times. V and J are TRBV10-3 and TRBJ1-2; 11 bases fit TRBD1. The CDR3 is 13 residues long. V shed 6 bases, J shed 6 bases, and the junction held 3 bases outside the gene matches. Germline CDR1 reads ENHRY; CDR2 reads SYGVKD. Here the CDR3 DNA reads TGTGCCATCAGACCGGGACAGGGGGATGGCTACACCTTC. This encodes CAIRPGQGDGYTF.